The following is a T cell receptor (beta chain) sequence with its context. This receptor's antigen is unknown. No qualities accompany the bases; no much larger clone lies one base away. At the junction V is shortened by 5 bases and J by 5 bases, with 9 bases in between. Inclusive of the bounding cysteine and phenylalanine, the CDR3 is 12 residues long. Only the CDR3 DNA stays, 36 bases, in frame from base 1. Reading the germline V gene gives CDR1 KGHSH and CDR2 LQKENI. The data derive from a study of OX40 agonist ivuxolimab in advanced cancers. About the investigation overall: The costimulatory receptor OX40 (CD134) was targeted by ivuxolimab, a fully human IgG2 agonistic monoclonal antibody. The monotherapy dose-escalation portion (N ≈ 52 patients) of the phase I ivuxolimab trial is reported in the paper. The point of sequencing TCRbeta in the periphery was to test whether ivuxolimab changed TCR sequence diversity and drove clonal T-cell expansion. Of the approximately 54 patients in dose escalation, about 20 had hepatocellular carcinoma, about 15 had melanoma, 9 had renal cell carcinoma and 9 had head and neck cancer. Intravenous ivuxolimab was administered to patients every 2 weeks at six dose levels: 0.01, 0.1, 0.3, 1.5, 3 and 10 mg/kg. Partial responses occurred in three dose-escalation patients, of whom one had hepatocellular carcinoma and two had cutaneous melanoma. In the dose-escalation cohort, 75% to 85% of patients were male, and the mean age was 60 years with a range of about 20 to 90. Patients were allowed to have had prior anti-PD-1, anti-PD-L1 or anti-CTLA-4 therapy, and roughly 40% of the dose-escalation patients had previously received checkpoint inhibitors. General findings and caveats noted by the study authors: Which antigens the clonally expanded peripheral T cells were specific for was not determined. In the 0.1-3.0 mg/kg groups, partial responders had among the lowest normalized peripheral clonal expansion, particularly in CD8+ T cells. On average, CD8+ T cells showed more expanded clones than CD4+ T cells after ivuxolimab. Low levels of normalized T-cell clonal expansion were also shown by some nonresponding patients. Clonal expansion of both CD4+ and CD8+ blood T cells was observed from baseline to week 6 at doses 0.1 to 3.0 mg/kg.

Genomic DNA was isolated from the sorted cells so that the TCRbeta CDR3 region could be sequenced. TCRbeta CDR3 regions were sequenced using the immunoSEQ Assay. The table comes from immuneACCESS by way of TCRdb, which keeps in-frame sequences with V and J called. Part of the clones is missing from these tables; in studies checked, under half for an unresolved V gene and the rest for unknown reasons. The sample records about 82,000 clones, roughly 90% of which are singletons. Of the sample, about 0.6% falls within the top ten clones. Patients with autoimmune disease history or receiving systemic immunosuppression were excluded from the trial. In every dose cohort, peripheral blood was drawn for TCR sequencing at baseline, cycle 4 day 1, and cycle 7 day 1. The samples were drawn from a first-in-human, open-label, multicenter phase I dose-escalation trial of ivuxolimab. Adults with locally advanced or metastatic melanoma, renal cell, hepatocellular, or head and neck squamous cell carcinoma were enrolled in the trial. Before TCR sequencing, CD4+ T cells and CD8+ T cells were sorted from peripheral blood as separate populations.

The rearrangement combines TRBV18 with TRBJ1-2, with the D gene uncertain. Source: CD4+ or CD8+ T cells sorted from blood, taken in a trial of the OX40 agonist ivuxolimab. This TCR derives from an adult with an advanced solid tumor such as melanoma, head and neck, liver or kidney cancer. Here is the DNA: TGTGCCAGCTCAACGACGGTATATGGCTACACCTTC. This sequence encodes CASSTTVYGYTF.